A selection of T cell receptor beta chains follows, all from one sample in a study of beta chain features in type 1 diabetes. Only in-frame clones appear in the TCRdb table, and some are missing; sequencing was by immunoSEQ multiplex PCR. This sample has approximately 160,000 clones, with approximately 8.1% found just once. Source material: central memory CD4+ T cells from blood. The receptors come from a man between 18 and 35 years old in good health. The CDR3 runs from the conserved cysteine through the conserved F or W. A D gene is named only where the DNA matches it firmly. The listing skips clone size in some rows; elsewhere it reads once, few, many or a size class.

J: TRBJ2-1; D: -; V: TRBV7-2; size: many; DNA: TGTGCCAGCAGCTTAATGGCTTGGAATGAGCAGTTCTTC; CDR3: CASSLMAWNEQFF
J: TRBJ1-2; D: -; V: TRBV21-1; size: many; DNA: TGTGCCAGCAGCCCCCCGGGGGACAGCCATGGCTACACCTTC; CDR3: CASSPPGDSHGYTF
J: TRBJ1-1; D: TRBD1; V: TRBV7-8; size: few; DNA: TGTGCCAGCAGCGTTCAGGGGGCGGGAAACACTGAAGCTTTCTTT; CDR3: CASSVQGAGNTEAFF
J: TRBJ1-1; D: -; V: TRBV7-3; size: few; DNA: TGTGCTGATGGGAGGGTGCCCACTGAAGCTTTCTTT; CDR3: CADGRVPTEAFF
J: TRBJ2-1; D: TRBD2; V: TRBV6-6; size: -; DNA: TGTGCCAGCAGTTACACCGGGACTAGCGATGAGCAGTTCTTC; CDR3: CASSYTGTSDEQFF
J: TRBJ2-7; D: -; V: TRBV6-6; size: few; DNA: TGTGCCAGCAGTTACTCCAGGAACTACGAGCAGTACTTC; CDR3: CASSYSRNYEQYF
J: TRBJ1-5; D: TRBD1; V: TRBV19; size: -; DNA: TGTGCCAGTAGTACCTCCCGGGACAGCACCTTCTATTTT; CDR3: CASSTSRDSTFYF
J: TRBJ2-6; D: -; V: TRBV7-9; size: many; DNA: TGTGCCAGCAGCCCGTCGACTCCGACCTCTGGGGCCAACGTCCTGACTTTC; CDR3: CASSPSTPTSGANVLTF
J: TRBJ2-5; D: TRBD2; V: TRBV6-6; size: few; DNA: TGTGCCAGCAGTGTACGTCCCGGGGGAGGGGAGACCCAGTACTTC; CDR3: CASSVRPGGGETQYF
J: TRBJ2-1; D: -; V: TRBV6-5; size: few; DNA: TGTGCCAGCAGAACAGGGACAAGGGGGAACAATGAGCAGTTCTTC; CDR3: CASRTGTRGNNEQFF
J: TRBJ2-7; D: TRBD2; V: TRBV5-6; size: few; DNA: TGTGCCAGCATCCGAAAGCGGGGCAACGAGCAGTACTTC; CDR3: CASIRKRGNEQYF
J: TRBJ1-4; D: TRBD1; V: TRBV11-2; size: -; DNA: TGTGCCAGCAGCGTCAGGGGGCTAGGGGATGAAAAACTGTTTTTT; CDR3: CASSVRGLGDEKLFF
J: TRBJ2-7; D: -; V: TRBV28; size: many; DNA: TGTGCCACCAAACAGGTGGTTCGTGTCGAGCAGTACTTC; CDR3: CATKQVVRVEQYF
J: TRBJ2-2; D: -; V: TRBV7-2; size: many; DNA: TGTGCCAGCAGCTTACAGGGAAGTAACACCGGGGAGCTGTTTTTT; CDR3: CASSLQGSNTGELFF
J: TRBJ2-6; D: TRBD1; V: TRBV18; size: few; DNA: TGTGCCAGCTCACCTCGGACAGGGGGTAGGTCTGGGGCCAACGTCCTGACTTTC; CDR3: CASSPRTGGRSGANVLTF
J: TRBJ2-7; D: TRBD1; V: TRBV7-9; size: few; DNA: TGTGCCAGCAGCTCGCCGGACAGGGAGATGTACGAGCAGTACTTC; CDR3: CASSSPDREMYEQYF
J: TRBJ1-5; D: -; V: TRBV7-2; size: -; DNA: TGTGCCAGCAGCTTGAACAGAATCAATCAGCCCCAGCATTTT; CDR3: CASSLNRINQPQHF
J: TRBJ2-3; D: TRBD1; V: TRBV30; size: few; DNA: TGTGCCTGGAGTCACGGGACAGTCGGAGATACGCAGTATTTT; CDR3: CAWSHGTVGDTQYF